This TCR beta chain was captured by sequencing in a study of graft-versus-host responses after intestinal transplantation. Study background: Transplant types were multivisceral, liver-intestinal, or isolated intestinal.

TCRdb's copy holds only in-frame clones and misses some; the assay was immunoSEQ multiplex PCR. The table lists about 37,000 clones, around 90% of them singletons. Processing released intraepithelial and lamina propria lymphocytes from the graft tissue. V shed 3 bases, J shed 2 bases, and the junction held 4 bases outside the gene matches. CDR1 and CDR2 from the germline V gene are SGHRS and YFSETQ. CDR3 length: 15 amino acids. The chain carries TRBV5-1 and TRBJ2-5, with 10 bases lining up with TRBD1. The source is a human patient who received an intestinal transplant, so some T cells may come from the graft donor. The sample here was ileum tissue, taken about 28 weeks after intestinal transplant. The CDR3 here is CASSWGTGAQETQYF. CDR3 nucleotides: TGCGCCAGCAGCTGGGGGACAGGGGCACAAGAGACCCAGTACTTC.